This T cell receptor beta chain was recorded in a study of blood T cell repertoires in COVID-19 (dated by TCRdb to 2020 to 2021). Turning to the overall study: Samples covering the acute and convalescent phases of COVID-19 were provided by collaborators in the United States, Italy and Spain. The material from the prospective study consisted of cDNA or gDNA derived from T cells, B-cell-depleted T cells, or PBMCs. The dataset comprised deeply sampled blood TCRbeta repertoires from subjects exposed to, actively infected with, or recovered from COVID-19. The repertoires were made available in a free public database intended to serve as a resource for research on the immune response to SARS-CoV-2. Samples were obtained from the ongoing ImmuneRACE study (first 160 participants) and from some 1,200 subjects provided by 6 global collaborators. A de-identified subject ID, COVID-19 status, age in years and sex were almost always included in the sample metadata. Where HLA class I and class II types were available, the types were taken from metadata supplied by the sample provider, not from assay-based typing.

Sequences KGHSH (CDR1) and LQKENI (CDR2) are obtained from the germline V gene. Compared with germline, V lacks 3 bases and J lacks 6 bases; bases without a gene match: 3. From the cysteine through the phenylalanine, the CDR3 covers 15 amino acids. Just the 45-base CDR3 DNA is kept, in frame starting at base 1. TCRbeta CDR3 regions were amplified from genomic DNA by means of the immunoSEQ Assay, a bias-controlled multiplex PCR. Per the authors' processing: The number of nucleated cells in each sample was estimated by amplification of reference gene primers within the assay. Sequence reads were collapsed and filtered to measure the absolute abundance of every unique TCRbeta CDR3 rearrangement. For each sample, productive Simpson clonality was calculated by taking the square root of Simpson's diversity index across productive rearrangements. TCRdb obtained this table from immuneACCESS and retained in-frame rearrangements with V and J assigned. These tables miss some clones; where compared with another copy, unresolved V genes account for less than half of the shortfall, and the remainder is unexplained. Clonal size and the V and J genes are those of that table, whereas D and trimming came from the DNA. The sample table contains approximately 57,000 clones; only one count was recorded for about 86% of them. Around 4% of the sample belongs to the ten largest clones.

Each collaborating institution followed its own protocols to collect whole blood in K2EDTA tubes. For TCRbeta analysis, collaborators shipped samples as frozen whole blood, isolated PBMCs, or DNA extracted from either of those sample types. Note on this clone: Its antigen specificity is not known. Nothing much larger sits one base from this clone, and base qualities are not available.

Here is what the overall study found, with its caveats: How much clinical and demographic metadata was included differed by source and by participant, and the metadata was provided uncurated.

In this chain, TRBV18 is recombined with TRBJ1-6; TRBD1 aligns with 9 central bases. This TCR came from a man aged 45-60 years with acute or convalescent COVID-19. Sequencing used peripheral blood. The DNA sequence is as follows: TGTGCCAGCTCACCCTCGGGACAGGGTAATTCACCCCTCCACTTT. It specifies CASSPSGQGNSPLHF. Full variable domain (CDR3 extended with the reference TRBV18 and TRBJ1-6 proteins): NAGVMQNPRHLVRRRGQEARLRCSPMKGHSHVYWYRQLPEEGLKFMVYLQKENIIDESGMPKERFSAEFPKEGPSILRIQQVVRGDSAAYFCASSPSGQGNSPLHFGNGTRLTVT.